The sequence of this T cell receptor (beta chain) was determined in a study of OX40 agonist ivuxolimab in advanced cancers. Study background: Patients got intravenous ivuxolimab at 0.01 to 10 mg/kg every 2 weeks. The study enrolled dose-escalation patients with hepatocellular carcinoma, melanoma, renal cell or head and neck cancer.

Turning to this clone: Its antigen is unidentified.

Overall study results and limits: Clonal expansion by week 6 occurred in CD4+ and CD8+ blood T cells (at 0.1 to 3.0 mg/kg). Researchers did not establish what antigens the expanded peripheral T cells target.

Trimming left V 3 bases short and J 0 bases short, with 11 bases between. This CDR3 is 15 amino acids long. Per the germline V gene, CDR1 is SGHTA and CDR2 is FQGNSA. Method: immunoSEQ multiplex PCR; TCRdb's copy keeps in-frame clones and lacks some. The sample has about 48,000 clones, 83% seen once. The TCR sequence derives from an adult with an advanced solid tumor such as melanoma, head and neck, liver or kidney cancer. This chain uses TRBV7-2 with TRBJ1-1; the D is unclear. The source was CD4+ or CD8+ T cells sorted from blood, collected in a trial of the OX40 agonist ivuxolimab. The CDR3 region has the DNA TGTGCCAGCAGCTTTAGGGCCAACATGAACACTGAAGCTTTCTTT. It yields the protein CASSFRANMNTEAFF.